Each of the 20 T cell receptor beta chains below was sequenced from the same sample in a study of blood T cells in healthy people across ages. A second PCR, run for about 6 to 11 cycles, used a sample-barcoded 5' primer plus a J-beta primer mix. Via MiXCR, TCRdb re-called the 5' RACE reads, giving one row per CDR3 protein. The sample shows 650,000 to 1,000,000 distinct CDR3 sequences, around 36% of them seen only once. The sequencing input was blood. The receptors were gathered from a man younger than 30 in good health.

This rearrangement joins TRBV5-1 to TRBJ2-3, with 12 bases lining up with TRBD2. Losses at the gene ends were 0 bases for V and 2 bases for J; bases not matched to a gene: 7. This CDR3 has 18 residues. Germline assignment: CDR1 SGHRS and CDR2 YFSETQ. The CDR3, as DNA: TGCGCCAGCAGCTTGGCCCCAACTAGCGGGGGGCCCACAGATACGCAGTATTTT. This codes for CASSLAPTSGGPTDTQYF.

This clonotype was counted between two and nine times. The CDR3 protein is CASSEFGVYEQYF. DNA of the CDR3: TGTGCCAGCAGTGAATTCGGGGTCTACGAGCAGTACTTC. The genes are TRBV25-1 and TRBJ2-7; maybe TRBD2 (5 bases). The CDR3 length is 13 residues. Per the germline V gene, CDR1 is MGHDK and CDR2 is SYGVNS. The V gene lost 1 base and the J gene lost 3 bases, with 7 bases spanning the gap.

V is TRBV14 and J is TRBJ2-1; 12 bases fit TRBD2. V dropped 2 bases and J dropped 10; count of bases not matched to a gene: 9. The CDR3 is 16 amino acids. The germline V gene has CDR1 SGHDN and CDR2 FVKESK. The CDR3 here is CASSQRRLAGGLEQFF. DNA of the CDR3: TGTGCCAGCAGCCAAAGGCGTCTAGCGGGGGGGCTAGAGCAGTTCTTC.

V is TRBV27 and J is TRBJ2-3, with a weak D call TRBD1 (6 bases). The V end lost 1 base, the J end lost 7 bases, and 18 bases lay between the germline ends. This CDR3 comprises 16 residues. CDR1 and CDR2 (germline): MNHEY, SMNVEV (reference sequence). DNA of the CDR3: TGTGCCAGCAGTTTATTTGTACAGGGTCCTGGGAATACGCAGTATTTT. Translated, it gives CASSLFVQGPGNTQYF.

The chain couples TRBV25-1 to TRBJ2-1; 8 nucleotides align to TRBD2. Germline V gene sequence: CDR1 MGHDK, CDR2 SYGVNS. The J segment lost 0 bases and the V segment lost 3 bases, leaving 7 bases of the junction unmatched. There are 17 residues in the CDR3. CDR3 amino acids: CASSDDTSGSSYNEQFF. Written as DNA, the CDR3 is TGTGCCAGCAGTGATGATACTAGCGGTAGCTCCTACAATGAGCAGTTCTTC.

This clonotype was seen a handful of times. The chain has TRBV29-1 and TRBJ2-6; D remains ambiguous. This CDR3 contains 13 residues. The V end was cut by 5 bases, the J end by 1 base, with 6 bases between. Germline V lookup: CDR1 SQVTM, CDR2 ANQGSEA. Here the CDR3 reads CSVPFSGANVLTF. The CDR3 DNA follows: TGCAGCGTTCCATTTTCTGGGGCCAACGTCCTGACTTTC.

This clonotype was counted a few times. This sequence joins TRBV4-1 and TRBJ1-1; D might be TRBD1 (5 bases). There are 13 residues in the CDR3. The germline gives CDR1 MGHRA, CDR2 YSYEKL. Trimming took 2 bases from V and 5 from J, leaving 9 bases between them. CDR3 region: CASSQSGGTEAFF. CDR3 nucleotide sequence: TGCGCCAGCAGCCAATCCGGGGGAACTGAAGCTTTCTTT.

The count of this clonotype is one. The chain couples TRBV20-1 to TRBJ1-1; the D is unclear. Trimming cost V 0 bases and J 8 bases, with 16 bases left between them. The CDR3 is 14 residues long. Germline V gene data show CDR1 as DFQATT and CDR2 as SNEGSKA (reference sequence). The CDR3 loop reads CSARDPAAGAEAFF. In DNA, the CDR3 is TGCAGTGCTAGAGATCCGGCTGCCGGTGCCGAAGCTTTCTTT.

This clonotype appeared many times. The V gene is TRBV4-2, the J gene TRBJ2-1; 12 positions match TRBD1. CDR3 size: 16 residues. Germline V CDR1 and CDR2: LGHNA, YNFKEQ. The ends lost 0 bases at V and 6 bases at J; junction bases unmatched: 3. The CDR3 loop is CASSQEGTGGGNEQFF. The CDR3 DNA reads as TGTGCCAGCAGCCAAGAGGGGACAGGGGGCGGCAATGAGCAGTTCTTC.

This clonotype was observed a handful of times. J is TRBJ2-7 and V is TRBV3-1; possible D gene TRBD1, 5 bases. V was cut by 3 bases and J by 4 bases, with 16 bases left in between. CDR1 LGHDT and CDR2 YNNKEL come from the germline V gene (reference sequence). CDR3 size: 15 residues. The CDR3 sequence is CASSHAKGRGYEQYF. CDR3 DNA: TGTGCCAGCAGCCATGCCAAGGGGCGCGGATACGAGCAGTACTTC.

This clonotype was observed a handful of times. V is TRBV19 and J is TRBJ1-1, with D unresolved. The CDR3 sequence is 13 residues long. The germline V and J ends were trimmed by 3 bases and 2 bases, with 7 bases remaining between them. CDR1 is LNHDA and CDR2 is SQIVND in the germline V gene (reference sequence). CDR3 bases: TGTGCCAGTAGTATCGGCGGTAACACTGAAGCTTTCTTT. Its translation: CASSIGGNTEAFF.

V usage is TRBV7-9 and J usage is TRBJ1-4, with D maybe TRBD1 (5 bases). There are 15 residues in the CDR3. V was pared by 5 bases and J by 6 bases, with 16 bases between. Per germline, CDR1 SEHNR and CDR2 FQNEAQ (reference sequence). The CDR3 nucleotides read TGTGCCAGCAGCCCGGGGACCCAAAGGGATGAAAAACTGTTTTTT. Translated: CASSPGTQRDEKLFF. Complete variable domain (other parts from reference TRBV7-9 and TRBJ1-4): DTGVSQNPRHKITKRGQNVTFRCDPISEHNRLYWYRQTLGQGPEFLTYFQNEAQLEKSRLLSDRFSAERPKGSFSTLEIQRTEQGDSAMYLCASSPGTQRDEKLFFGSGTQLSVL.

This clonotype was counted a single time. Compared with germline, one end of the junction differs, possibly owing to a read error. The gene calls are TRBV2 and TRBJ2-7; 10 nucleotides agree with TRBD1. Looked up from germline, CDR1 is SNHLY and CDR2 is FYNNEI. The length of the CDR3 is 14 residues. CDR3 loop: CVSRGTGVSYEQYF. The DNA for the CDR3 is TGTGTCAGCAGGGGGACAGGGGTGTCCTACGAGCAGTACTTC.

This clonotype was picked up a small number of times. This chain joins TRBV24-1 and TRBJ2-3; D gene unclear. Germline CDR1 is KGHDR and CDR2 is SFDVKD. The CDR3 has 15 residues. Trimming left V 2 bases short and J 4 bases short, with 12 bases between. The CDR3 sequence: CATSDSLFGSDTQYF. DNA for the CDR3: TGTGCCACCAGTGATTCCCTCTTTGGGTCAGATACGCAGTATTTT.

This clonotype was found a few times. J is TRBJ1-4 and V is TRBV9; TRBD1 matches at 7 bases. CDR1 and CDR2 (germline): SGDLS, YYNGEE. This CDR3 region has 14 residues. The V segment lost 4 bases and the J segment 8 bases; nucleotides outside the gene matches: 8. The CDR3 loop is CASSPQGGKEKLFF. The CDR3 nucleotides are TGTGCCAGCAGCCCGCAGGGGGGGAAAGAAAAACTGTTTTTT.

This clonotype was seen a handful of times. The chain carries TRBV4-1 and TRBJ1-1; 8 nucleotides align to TRBD1. The germline V gene encodes CDR1 MGHRA and CDR2 YSYEKL. The CDR3 contains 15 residues. Trimming cost V 0 bases and J 5 bases; bases outside gene matches: 5. The DNA for the CDR3 is TGCGCCAGCAGCCAAGACCCGGGACAGGAAACTGAAGCTTTCTTT. Protein product: CASSQDPGQETEAFF.

This clonotype has at least ten counts. The chain recombines TRBV20-1 with TRBJ2-3; D possibly corresponds to TRBD1 (6 bases). V was pared by 3 bases and J by 5 bases, with 15 bases between. Germline CDR1 and CDR2: DFQATT and SNEGSKA (reference sequence). The CDR3 has 14 residues. The CDR3 loop reads CSARPRRGIDTQYF. The CDR3 DNA sequence: TGCAGTGCTAGGCCTCGCAGGGGAATAGATACGCAGTATTTT.

The DNA for the CDR3 is TGTGCCAGCCCTAAAGGGGATTATGGCTACACCTTC. It is translated as CASPKGDYGYTF. This rearrangement joins TRBV12-3 or TRBV12-4 to TRBJ1-2, with D perhaps matching TRBD1 (5 bases). V lost 8 bases and J 5 bases, leaving 12 bases between the germline ends. The CDR3 totals 12 residues.

This chain uses TRBV14 with TRBJ2-7; a possible D gene is TRBD1 (6 bases). Germline V gives CDR1 SGHDN, CDR2 FVKESK. This CDR3 has 16 amino acids. Trimming stripped 0 bases from V and 5 bases from J, with 17 bases between. The CDR3 coding sequence is TGTGCCAGCAGCCAAGAAAGGTCAGGGGAGTCCGACGAGCAGTACTTC. Its translation is CASSQERSGESDEQYF.

This clonotype was seen ten or more times. The rearrangement joins TRBV29-1 to TRBJ2-3; TRBD2 matches 9 bases. V dropped 6 bases and J dropped 3; count of bases not matched to a gene: 7. The CDR3 contains 14 residues. The germline V gene has CDR1 SQVTM and CDR2 ANQGSEA. As DNA, the CDR3 is TGCAGCGTCTCCGCGGGGGGGCAGACAGATACGCAGTATTTT. Its protein product is CSVSAGGQTDTQYF.